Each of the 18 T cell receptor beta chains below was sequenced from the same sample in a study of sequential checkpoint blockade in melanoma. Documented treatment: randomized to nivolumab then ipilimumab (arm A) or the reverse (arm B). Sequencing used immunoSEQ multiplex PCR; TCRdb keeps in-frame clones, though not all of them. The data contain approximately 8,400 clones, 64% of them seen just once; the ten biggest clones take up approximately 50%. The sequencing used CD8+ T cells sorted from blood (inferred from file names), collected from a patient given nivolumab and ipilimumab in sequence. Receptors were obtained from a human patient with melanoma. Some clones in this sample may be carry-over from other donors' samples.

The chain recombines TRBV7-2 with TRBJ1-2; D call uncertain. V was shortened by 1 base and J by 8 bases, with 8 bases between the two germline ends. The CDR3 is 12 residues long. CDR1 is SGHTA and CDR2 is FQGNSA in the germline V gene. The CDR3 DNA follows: TGTGCCAGCAGCTTAGGTTCCATGGGCTACACCTTC. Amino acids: CASSLGSMGYTF.

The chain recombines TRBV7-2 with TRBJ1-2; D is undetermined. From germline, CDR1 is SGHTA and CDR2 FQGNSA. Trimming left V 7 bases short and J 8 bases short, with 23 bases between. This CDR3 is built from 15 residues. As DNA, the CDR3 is TGTGCCAGCACCATCGATGGCGTAGGAGCGGGCGGCTACACCTTC. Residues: CASTIDGVGAGGYTF.

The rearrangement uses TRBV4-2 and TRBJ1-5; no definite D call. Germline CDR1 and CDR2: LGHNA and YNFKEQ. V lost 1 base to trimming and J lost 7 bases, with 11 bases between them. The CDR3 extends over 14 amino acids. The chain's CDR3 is CASSQVRGSQPQHF. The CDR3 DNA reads TGTGCCAGCAGCCAAGTGAGAGGGAGCCAGCCCCAGCATTTT.

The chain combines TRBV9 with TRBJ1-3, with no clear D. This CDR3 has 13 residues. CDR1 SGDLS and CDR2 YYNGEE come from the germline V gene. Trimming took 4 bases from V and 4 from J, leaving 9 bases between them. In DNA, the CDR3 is TGTGCCAGCAGCTCCGCACAGGGAAACACCATATATTTT. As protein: CASSSAQGNTIYF.

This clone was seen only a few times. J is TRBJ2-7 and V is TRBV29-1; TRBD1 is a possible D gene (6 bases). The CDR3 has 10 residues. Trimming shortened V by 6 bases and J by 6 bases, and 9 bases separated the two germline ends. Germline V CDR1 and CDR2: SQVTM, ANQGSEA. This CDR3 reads CSVGQFEQYF. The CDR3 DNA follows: TGCAGCGTCGGACAGTTCGAGCAGTACTTC.

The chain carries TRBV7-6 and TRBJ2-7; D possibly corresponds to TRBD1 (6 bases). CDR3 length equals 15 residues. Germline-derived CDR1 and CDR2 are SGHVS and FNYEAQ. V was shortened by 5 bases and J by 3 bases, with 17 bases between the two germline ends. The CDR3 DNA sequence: TGTGCCAGCAGCCCCCGTGGGACACAGAACTACGAGCAGTACTTC. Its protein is CASSPRGTQNYEQYF.

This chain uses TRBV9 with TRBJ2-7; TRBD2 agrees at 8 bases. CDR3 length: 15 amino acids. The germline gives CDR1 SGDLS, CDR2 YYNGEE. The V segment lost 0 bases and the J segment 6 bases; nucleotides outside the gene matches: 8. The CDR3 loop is CASSVGLAGTGEQYF. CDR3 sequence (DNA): TGTGCCAGCAGCGTAGGGTTAGCGGGGACGGGCGAGCAGTACTTC.

The CDR3 loop reads CASSIWATNEQYF. In nucleotides, the CDR3 is TGTGCCAGTAGTATTTGGGCGACCAACGAGCAGTACTTC. V gene TRBV19 combines with J gene TRBJ2-7; D gene uncertain. The CDR3 runs 13 residues. Between the trimmed V and J ends, which lost 3 bases and 5 bases, there was a span of 11 bases. The germline V gene has CDR1 LNHDA and CDR2 SQIVND (reference sequence).

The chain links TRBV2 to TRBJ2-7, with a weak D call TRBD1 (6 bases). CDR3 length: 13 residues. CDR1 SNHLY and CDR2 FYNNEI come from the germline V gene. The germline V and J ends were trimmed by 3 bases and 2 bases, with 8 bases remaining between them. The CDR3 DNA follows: TGTGCCAGCAGTGAGGCAGGGGCCTACGAGCAGTACTTC. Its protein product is CASSEAGAYEQYF.

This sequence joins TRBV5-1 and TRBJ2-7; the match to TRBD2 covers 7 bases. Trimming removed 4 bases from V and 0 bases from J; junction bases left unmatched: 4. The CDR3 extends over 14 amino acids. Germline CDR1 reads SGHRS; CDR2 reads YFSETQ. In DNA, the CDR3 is TGCGCCAGCAGCCTGAGCGGGGTCTCCTACGAGCAGTACTTC. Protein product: CASSLSGVSYEQYF.

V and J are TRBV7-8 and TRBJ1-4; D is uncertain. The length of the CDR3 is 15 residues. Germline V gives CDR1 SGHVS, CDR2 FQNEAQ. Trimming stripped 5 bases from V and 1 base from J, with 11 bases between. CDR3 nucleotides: TGTGCCAGCAGCAGGGAGGAAGTAACTAATGAAAAACTGTTTTTT. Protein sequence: CASSREEVTNEKLFF.

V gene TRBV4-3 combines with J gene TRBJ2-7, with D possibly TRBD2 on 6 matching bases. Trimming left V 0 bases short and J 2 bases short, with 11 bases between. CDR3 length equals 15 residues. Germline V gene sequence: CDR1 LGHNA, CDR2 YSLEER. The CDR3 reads CASSQDGGLTYEQYF. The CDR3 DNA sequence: TGCGCCAGCAGCCAAGATGGGGGGTTAACCTACGAGCAGTACTTC.

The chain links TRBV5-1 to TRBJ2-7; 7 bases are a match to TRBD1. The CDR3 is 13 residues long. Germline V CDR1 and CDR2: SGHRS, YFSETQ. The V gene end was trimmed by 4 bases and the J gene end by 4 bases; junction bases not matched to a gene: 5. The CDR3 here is CASSKGQSYEQYF. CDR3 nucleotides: TGCGCCAGCAGCAAGGGACAGTCTTACGAGCAGTACTTC.

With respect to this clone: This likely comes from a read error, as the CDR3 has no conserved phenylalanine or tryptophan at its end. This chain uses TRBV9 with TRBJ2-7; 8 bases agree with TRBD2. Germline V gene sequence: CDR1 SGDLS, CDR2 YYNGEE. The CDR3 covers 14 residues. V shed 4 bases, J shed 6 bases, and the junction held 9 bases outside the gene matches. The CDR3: CASSTGGGQIEQYL. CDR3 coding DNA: TGTGCCAGCAGCACCGGGGGGGGTCAAATCGAGCAGTACCTC.

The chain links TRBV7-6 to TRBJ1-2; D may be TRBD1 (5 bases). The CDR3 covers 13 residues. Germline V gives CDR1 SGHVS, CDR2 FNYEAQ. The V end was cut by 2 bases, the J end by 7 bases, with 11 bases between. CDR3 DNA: TGTGCCAGCAGCTTAAACAGTGGGGCTGGCTACACCTTC. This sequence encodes CASSLNSGAGYTF.

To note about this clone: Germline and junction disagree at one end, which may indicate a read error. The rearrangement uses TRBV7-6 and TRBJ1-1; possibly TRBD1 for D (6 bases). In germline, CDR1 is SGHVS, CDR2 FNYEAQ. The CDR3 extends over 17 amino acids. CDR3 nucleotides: TGTGCCAGCAGCCTAGCGACGAACTACAGGGTTGACACTGAAGCTTTCTTT. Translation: CASSLATNYRVDTEAFF.

The CDR3 nucleotides are TGTGCCAGCAGCTTTCAGGGGGCGAACCCCAATGGCTACACCTTC. Amino acids: CASSFQGANPNGYTF. This sequence joins TRBV5-4 and TRBJ1-2; TRBD1 agrees at 8 bases. The ends lost 2 bases at V and 6 bases at J; junction bases unmatched: 9. This CDR3 contains 15 residues. Germline V gene data show CDR1 as SGHNT and CDR2 as YYREEE (reference sequence).

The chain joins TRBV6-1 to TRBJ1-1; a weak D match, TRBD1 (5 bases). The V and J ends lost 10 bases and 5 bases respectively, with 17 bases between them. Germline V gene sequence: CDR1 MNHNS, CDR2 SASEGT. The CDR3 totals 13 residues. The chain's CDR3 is CANCRQSGTEAFF. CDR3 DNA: TGTGCCAACTGTAGACAATCAGGGACTGAAGCTTTCTTT.